This TCR beta chain derives from a study of blood T cell repertoires in COVID-19. Clones were sequenced by immunoSEQ multiplex PCR, and TCRdb holds only the in-frame ones, with some missing. The sample lists approximately 170,000 clones, around 82% seen once, with 8% to 11% in the top ten. Germline V gene data show CDR1 as WSHSY and CDR2 as SAAADI. V was pared by 10 bases and J by 2 bases, with 15 bases between. This CDR3 is 13 amino acids long. The sequence was obtained from a woman at least 80 years old with active or convalescent COVID-19. The sample was peripheral blood. The chain is built from TRBV10-2 and TRBJ2-7; D call uncertain. CDR3 in amino acids: CATYFGETYEQYF. CDR3 DNA: TGCGCCACCTATTTTGGTGAGACCTACGAGCAGTACTTC.